The 20 T cell receptor beta chains presented below share a single source sample, sequenced in a study of T cells after yellow fever vaccination. TCRdb passed the 5' RACE reads through MiXCR, listing each CDR3 protein once. The sample contains about 170,000 distinct CDR3 sequences, roughly 11% of which appear only once. Sequencing used CD8+ T cells sorted from PBMCs, obtained 15 days after the yellow fever booster vaccination. The origin of the receptors is a man between 18 and 35 years old who received the YFV17D yellow fever vaccine.

This clonotype was detected only a few times. The rearrangement links TRBV4-3 to TRBJ1-3; D gene unclear. This CDR3 is 16 amino acids long. V lost 0 bases, J lost 0 bases, and 9 bases lay in between. Germline V gene data show CDR1 as LGHNA and CDR2 as YSLEER. The DNA for the CDR3 is TGCGCCAGCAGCCAAGATTTCCTGATCTCTGGAAACACCATATATTTT. Its translation is CASSQDFLISGNTIYF.

This clonotype was observed a few times. The chain employs TRBV7-6 and TRBJ1-5; TRBD1 might be the D (5 bases). Germline assignment: CDR1 SGHVS and CDR2 FNYEAQ. This CDR3 is 14 amino acids long. V shed 5 bases and J shed 3 bases, with 11 bases lying between them. The CDR3 DNA follows: TGTGCCAGCAGCCAAGACAGAAACAATCAGCCCCAGCATTTT. The encoded protein is CASSQDRNNQPQHF. Combining the CDR3 with reference TRBV7-6 and TRBJ1-5 gives the whole variable domain GAGVSQSPRYKVTKRGQDVALRCDPISGHVSLYWYRQALGQGPEFLTYFNYEAQQDKSGLPNDRFSAERPEGSISTLTIQRTEQRDSAMYRCASSQDRNNQPQHFGDGTRLSIL.

This clonotype was seen at least ten times. The genes are TRBV6-2 or TRBV6-3 and TRBJ1-4, with unresolved D. Trimming took off 11 bases at V and 10 bases at J, with 11 bases between the two ends. CDR1 is MNHEY and CDR2 is SVGEGT in the germline V gene. The CDR3 loop spans 10 amino acids. The CDR3 DNA reads as TGTGCCTCCCGCGGAGGAAAACTGTTTTTT. Amino acid sequence: CASRGGKLFF.

The chain uses TRBV7-9 and TRBJ2-5; 7 bases map to TRBD1. V lost 5 bases to trimming and J lost 2 bases; unmatched junction nucleotides: 11. Per germline, CDR1 SEHNR and CDR2 FQNEAQ (reference sequence). CDR3 size: 16 residues. For the CDR3, the DNA is TGTGCCAGCAGCCACCCCTTGACAGGGTTGCAAGAGACCCAGTACTTC. Translation gives CASSHPLTGLQETQYF.

Only a few counts were recorded for this clonotype. The chain has TRBV29-1 and TRBJ1-4; no firm D call. Trimming stripped 0 bases from V and 7 bases from J, with 15 bases between. The germline gives CDR1 SQVTM, CDR2 ANQGSEA. This CDR3 comprises 15 residues. The CDR3 sequence: CSVEEGGPFFEKLFF. The CDR3 DNA follows: TGCAGCGTTGAAGAAGGAGGACCGTTTTTTGAAAAACTGTTTTTT.

The V call is TRBV7-2, the J call TRBJ2-2, with 7 bases fitting TRBD2. From germline, CDR1 is SGHTA and CDR2 FQGNSA. CDR3 size: 16 residues. V gave up 2 bases and J gave up 2 bases; unmatched junction bases: 5. The CDR3 region has the DNA TGTGCCAGCAGCTTAAGGGACTACCTTAACACCGGGGAGCTGTTTTTT. It yields the protein CASSLRDYLNTGELFF.

This clonotype was seen more than once but under ten times. The chain joins TRBV4-1 to TRBJ2-3, with 10 positions matching TRBD1. Germline CDR1 reads MGHRA; CDR2 reads YSYEKL. The CDR3 loop spans 17 amino acids. The V and J ends lost 0 bases and 3 bases, in that order; junction bases with no gene match: 6. The CDR3 is CASSQDDQGQGTDTQYF. CDR3 nucleotides: TGCGCCAGCAGCCAAGATGATCAGGGACAGGGGACAGATACGCAGTATTTT.

This clonotype has at least ten counts. V usage is TRBV4-2 and J usage is TRBJ2-3; 11 bases are a match to TRBD1. Unmatched junction bases numbered 3, after V lost 0 bases and J lost 4 bases. CDR3 length: 16 amino acids. Germline V gene lookup returns CDR1 LGHNA and CDR2 YNFKEQ. CDR3 in amino acids: CASSQEGQGGADTQYF. In DNA form, the CDR3 reads TGTGCCAGCAGCCAAGAGGGACAGGGGGGTGCAGATACGCAGTATTTT.

This clonotype was counted at least ten times. The chain joins TRBV7-2 to TRBJ2-3, with 10 bases fitting TRBD2. Trimming cost V 5 bases and J 5 bases; bases outside gene matches: 10. The CDR3 totals 16 residues. CDR1 is SGHTA, CDR2 FQGNSA, per germline. The CDR3 DNA follows: TGTGCCAGCAGCCAACCGGTAGCGGGGGGCCAAGATACGCAGTATTTT. Its translation: CASSQPVAGGQDTQYF.

The genes are TRBV5-5 and TRBJ1-2, with a possible D match to TRBD1 (5 bases). CDR1 SGHKS and CDR2 YYEKEE come from the germline V gene (reference sequence). The CDR3 loop spans 17 amino acids. Trimming took off 5 bases at V and 5 bases at J, with 25 bases between the two ends. For the CDR3, the DNA is TGTGCCAGCAGTTCCGACAGAATGACCCTAAATCTGTATGGCTACACCTTC. Its protein is CASSSDRMTLNLYGYTF.

The table lists this clonotype with a few counts. The rearrangement joins TRBV12-3 or TRBV12-4 to TRBJ2-7; D is unresolved. The CDR3 has 11 residues. Trimming took off 7 bases at V and 3 bases at J, with 7 bases between the two ends. CDR3 protein: CASKSNYEQYF. CDR3 nucleotides: TGTGCCAGCAAATCCAACTACGAGCAGTACTTC.

This clonotype was seen more than once but under ten times. The V gene is TRBV4-1, the J gene TRBJ2-5; a possible D gene is TRBD1 (5 bases). The V gene lost 1 base and the J gene lost 5 bases, with 11 bases spanning the gap. Germline-derived CDR1 and CDR2 are MGHRA and YSYEKL. The CDR3 totals 14 residues. The CDR3 coding sequence is TGCGCCAGCAGCCAAGGGCAGGGTGGGGAGACCCAGTACTTC. Translation: CASSQGQGGETQYF.

The sample holds a few counts of this clonotype. The chain is built from TRBV11-1 and TRBJ2-5; D uncertain. V lost 3 bases and J lost 5, with 7 bases in between. The CDR3 spans 12 residues. The germline V gene encodes CDR1 SGHAT and CDR2 FQDESV (reference sequence). The CDR3 bases are TGTGCCAGCAGCTTTAATCGGGAGACCCAGTACTTC. Protein product: CASSFNRETQYF.

The table lists this clonotype with a few counts. The rearrangement uses TRBV15 and TRBJ2-7, with D maybe TRBD1 (6 bases). V lost 4 bases and J lost 4, with 11 bases in between. The CDR3 loop spans 13 amino acids. The germline V gene has CDR1 LNHNV and CDR2 YYDKDF (reference sequence). CDR3 sequence (DNA): TGTGCCACCAGCACACGAGGGGGATACGAGCAGTACGTC. It encodes CATSTRGGYEQYV.

The chain joins TRBV5-5 to TRBJ2-4; weak D call: TRBD1 (6 bases). The CDR3 spans 19 residues. Germline V CDR1 and CDR2: SGHKS, YYEKEE (reference sequence). Trimming stripped 2 bases from V and 0 bases from J, with 21 bases between. CDR3 protein: CASSFIRLGTPIAKNIQYF. In nucleotides, the CDR3 is TGTGCCAGCAGCTTTATTCGCCTGGGGACACCGATAGCCAAAAACATTCAGTACTTC.

V gene TRBV2 combines with J gene TRBJ2-7, with 8 bases lining up with TRBD2. This CDR3 is built from 13 residues. CDR1 and CDR2 (germline): SNHLY, FYNNEI. The junction had 3 bases not matched to a gene; V was cut back by 3 bases and J by 5 bases. In DNA form, the CDR3 reads TGTGCCAGCAGTGACGGACTAGCTGACGAGCAGTACGTC. Encoded protein: CASSDGLADEQYV.

This clonotype was seen a handful of times. The V and J genes are TRBV6-5 and TRBJ1-5, with a tentative D call TRBD1 (5 bases). Germline-derived CDR1 and CDR2 are MNHEY and SVGAGI. Trimming shortened V by 5 bases and J by 1 base, and 12 bases separated the two germline ends. This CDR3 region has 15 residues. Here the CDR3 reads CASSTTRASNQPQHF. In DNA, the CDR3 is TGTGCCAGCAGTACTACCAGGGCAAGCAATCAGCCCCAGCATTTT.

The J gene is TRBJ2-1, the V gene TRBV12-3 or TRBV12-4, with 14 bases fitting TRBD2. The ends lost 6 bases at V and 4 bases at J; junction bases unmatched: 5. There are 16 residues in the CDR3. The DNA for the CDR3 is TGTGCCAGCAGCGGACTAGCGGGGGGTCAGTACAATGAGCAGTTCTTC. This encodes CASSGLAGGQYNEQFF.

This clonotype was counted many times. The DNA for the CDR3 is TGTGCCAGCAGCTTCGTCACCGGGGAGCTGTTTTTT. Protein sequence: CASSFVTGELFF. The V and J genes are TRBV7-9 and TRBJ2-2, with no clear D. The CDR3 has 12 amino acids. V lost 3 bases and J lost 4, with 3 bases in between. Germline V lookup: CDR1 SEHNR, CDR2 FQNEAQ (reference sequence).

This clonotype was seen a handful of times. The genes are TRBV29-1 and TRBJ2-1; D gene ambiguous. Per the germline V gene, CDR1 is SQVTM and CDR2 is ANQGSEA. CDR3 length equals 12 residues. V was clipped by 3 bases and J by 3 bases, with 6 bases between them. The CDR3 nucleotides read TGCAGCGTTGAGGGCCTCTACAATGAGCAGTTCTTC. Translation gives CSVEGLYNEQFF.